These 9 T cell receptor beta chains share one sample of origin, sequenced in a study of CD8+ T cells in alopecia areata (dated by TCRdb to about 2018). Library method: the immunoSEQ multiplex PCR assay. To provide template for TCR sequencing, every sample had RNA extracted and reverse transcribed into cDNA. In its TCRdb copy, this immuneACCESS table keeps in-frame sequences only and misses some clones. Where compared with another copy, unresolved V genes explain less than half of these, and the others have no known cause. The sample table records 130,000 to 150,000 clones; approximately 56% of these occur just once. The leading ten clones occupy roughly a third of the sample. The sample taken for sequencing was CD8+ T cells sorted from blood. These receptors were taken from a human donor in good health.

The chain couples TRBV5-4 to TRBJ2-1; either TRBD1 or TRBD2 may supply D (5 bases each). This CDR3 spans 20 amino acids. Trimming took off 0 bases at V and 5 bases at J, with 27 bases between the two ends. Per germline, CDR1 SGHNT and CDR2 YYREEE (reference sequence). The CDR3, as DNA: TGTGCCAGCAGCTTGGGACTCTTGGGCGTCGGGGCGAAGGGTGACAATGAGCAGTTCTTC. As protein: CASSLGLLGVGAKGDNEQFF.

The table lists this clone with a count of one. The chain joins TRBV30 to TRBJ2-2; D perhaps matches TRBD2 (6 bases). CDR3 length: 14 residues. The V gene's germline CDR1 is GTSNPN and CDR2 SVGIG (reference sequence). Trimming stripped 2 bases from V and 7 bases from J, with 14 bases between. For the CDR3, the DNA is TGTGCCTGGAGTCCCCCGGGAGTAGTCGGGGAGCTGTTTTTT. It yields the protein CAWSPPGVVGELFF.

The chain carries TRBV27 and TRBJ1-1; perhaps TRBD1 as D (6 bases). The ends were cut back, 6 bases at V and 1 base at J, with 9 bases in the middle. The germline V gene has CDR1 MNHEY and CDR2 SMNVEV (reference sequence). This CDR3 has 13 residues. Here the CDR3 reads CASRVGANTEAFF. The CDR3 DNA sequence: TGTGCCAGCAGGGTGGGGGCGAACACTGAAGCTTTCTTT.

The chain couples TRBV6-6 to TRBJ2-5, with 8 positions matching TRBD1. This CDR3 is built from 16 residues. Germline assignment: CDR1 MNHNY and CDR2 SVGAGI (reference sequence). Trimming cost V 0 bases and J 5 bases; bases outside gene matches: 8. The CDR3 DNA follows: TGTGCCAGCAGTTACTCTGGGACAGGCCTAGGGGAGACCCAGTACTTC. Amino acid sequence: CASSYSGTGLGETQYF.

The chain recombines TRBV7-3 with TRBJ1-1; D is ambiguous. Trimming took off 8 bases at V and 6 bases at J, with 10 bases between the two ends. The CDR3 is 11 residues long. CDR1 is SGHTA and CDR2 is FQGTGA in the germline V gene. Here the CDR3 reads CASRRGSEAFF. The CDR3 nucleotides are TGTGCCAGCCGCCGGGGTTCTGAAGCTTTCTTT. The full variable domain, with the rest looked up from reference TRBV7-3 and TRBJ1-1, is GAGVSQTPSNKVTEKGKYVELRCDPISGHTALYWYRQSLGQGPEFLIYFQGTGAADDSGLPNDRFFAVRPEGSVSTLKIQRTERGDSAVYLCASRRGSEAFFGQGTRLTVV.

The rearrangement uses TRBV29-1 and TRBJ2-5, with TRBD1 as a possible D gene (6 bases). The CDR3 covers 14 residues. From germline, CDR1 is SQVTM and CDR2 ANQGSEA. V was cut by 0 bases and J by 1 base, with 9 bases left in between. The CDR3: CSVEDRTAQETQYF. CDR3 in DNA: TGCAGCGTTGAAGATCGGACAGCCCAAGAGACCCAGTACTTC.

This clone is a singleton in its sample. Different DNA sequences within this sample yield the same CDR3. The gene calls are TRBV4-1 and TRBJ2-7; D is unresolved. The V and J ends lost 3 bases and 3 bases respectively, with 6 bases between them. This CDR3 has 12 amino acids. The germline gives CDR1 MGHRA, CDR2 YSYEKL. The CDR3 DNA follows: TGCGCCAGCAGCCACCCGGGCTACGAGCAGTACTTC. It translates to CASSHPGYEQYF.

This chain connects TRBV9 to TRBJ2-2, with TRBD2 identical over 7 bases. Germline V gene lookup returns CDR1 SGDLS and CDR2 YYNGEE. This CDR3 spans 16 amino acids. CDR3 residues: CASGTWRETNTGELFF. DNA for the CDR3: TGTGCTAGCGGTACCTGGCGGGAGACCAACACCGGGGAGCTGTTTTTT.

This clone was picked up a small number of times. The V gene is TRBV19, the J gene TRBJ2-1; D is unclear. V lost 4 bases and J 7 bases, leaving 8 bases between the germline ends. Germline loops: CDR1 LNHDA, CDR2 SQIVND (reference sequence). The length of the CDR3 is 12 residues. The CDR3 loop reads CASSTGMNEQFF. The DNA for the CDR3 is TGTGCCAGTAGTACAGGAATGAATGAGCAGTTCTTC.